Given below is one TCR beta chain in context. The assay was immunoSEQ multiplex PCR, and TCRdb's table has in-frame clones only and misses some. The data contain more than 10,000 clones, around 90% of them singletons. These data originate in a study of tumor T cells in aggressive B-cell lymphoma. The CDR3 covers 16 residues. Germline V gene lookup returns CDR1 LNHDA and CDR2 SQIVND (reference sequence). The V end lost 9 bases, the J end lost 0 bases, and 20 bases lay between the germline ends. This receptor was identified in an adult with diffuse large B cell lymphoma. The V gene is TRBV19, the J gene TRBJ1-1; D may be TRBD1 (6 bases). Sequenced material: tumor tissue. The CDR3 reads CASSIGQIYMNTEAFF. CDR3 in DNA: TGTGCCAGCTCAATTGGACAGATCTACATGAACACTGAAGCTTTCTTT.